The T cell receptor beta chain under discussion was sequenced for a study of shared clonotypes between healthy human individuals. Points from the study as a whole: A limitation of the genetic and exposure-history diversity represented arose from few donors.

A word on this clone: Its antigen is not identified.

Naivety among CD8 cells was defined by CD45RO negativity and positive CCR7 selection, thereby excluding terminally differentiated effector memory CD45RA+ cells. All of the donors resided in Nashville, Tennessee, and each was a Caucasian adult. Germline loops: CDR1 GTSNPN, CDR2 SVGIG (reference sequence). Germline trimming cut 3 bases from V and 0 bases from J; bases unmatched to any gene: 7. CDR3 length equals 18 residues. Replicate PCRs run on sorted subsets employed 200 ng DNA, some 33,000 T cell genomes. Assay: immunoSEQ multiplex PCR; the TCRdb copy retains only in-frame clones and omits some. Of about 680,000 clones listed, about 90% are singletons.

This TCR was recovered from a man aged 25 to 40 in good health. The V and J genes are TRBV30 and TRBJ2-1; 14 bases agree with TRBD2. Input material: naive CD8+ T cells sorted from blood. The CDR3: CAWSPGTSGSRSYNEQFF. The CDR3 nucleotides are TGTGCCTGGAGCCCCGGGACTAGCGGGAGTCGCTCCTACAATGAGCAGTTCTTC.